These 23 T cell receptor beta chains originate from one sample sequenced in a study of T-cell memory formation after mild COVID-19. TCRdb reanalysed the 5' RACE reads using MiXCR and keeps one entry per CDR3 protein. Among hundreds of thousands of distinct CDR3 sequences listed, approximately 25% were seen once. Specimen: PBMCs or a T cell subset sorted from them (not recorded which). These receptors were obtained from an adult woman who had mild COVID-19 (a few samples of this study predate the infection). Cell type and time point are not known.

This chain links TRBV29-1 with TRBJ2-7; D is unresolved. The germline CDR1 and CDR2 sequences are SQVTM and ANQGSEA. The CDR3 sequence is 13 residues long. V lost 2 bases to trimming and J lost 6 bases, with 14 bases between them. The CDR3 is CSVELSTDLEQYF. The DNA of the CDR3 is TGCAGCGTTGAACTCAGTACGGATCTCGAGCAGTACTTC.

There are many counts of this clonotype. V is TRBV18 and J is TRBJ2-3, with D unclear. With 2 bases removed from V and 4 bases from J, the gap between germline ends came to 4 bases. Germline values: CDR1 KGHSH, CDR2 LQKENI. The length of the CDR3 is 12 residues. The CDR3 DNA sequence: TGTGCCAGCTCACCAGACTCAGATACGCAGTATTTT. Its translation is CASSPDSDTQYF. Variable domain in full (rest from reference TRBV18 and TRBJ2-3): NAGVMQNPRHLVRRRGQEARLRCSPMKGHSHVYWYRQLPEEGLKFMVYLQKENIIDESGMPKERFSAEFPKEGPSILRIQQVVRGDSAAYFCASSPDSDTQYFGPGTRLTVL.

There are a few counts of this clonotype. The V call is TRBV29-1, the J call TRBJ2-5; D is uncertain. This CDR3 spans 12 amino acids. V shed 5 bases and J shed 1 base, with 8 bases lying between them. The germline V gene has CDR1 SQVTM and CDR2 ANQGSEA. The CDR3 DNA reads as TGCAGCGTTCCGGCGGTCCAAGAGACCCAGTACTTC. Residues: CSVPAVQETQYF.

This clonotype was detected a few times. The chain combines TRBV12-3 or TRBV12-4 with TRBJ1-2, with TRBD1 matching over 7 bases. The CDR3 length is 14 residues. Losses at the gene ends were 9 bases for V and 2 bases for J; bases not matched to a gene: 9. The CDR3 nucleotides are TGTGCCAGGCAAGGGGGCAGGGCCAACTATGGCTACACCTTC. It translates to CARQGGRANYGYTF.

This clonotype has more than one count but fewer than ten. This chain joins TRBV12-3 or TRBV12-4 and TRBJ2-2; 12 bases fit TRBD2. The CDR3 has 17 amino acids. With V trimmed by 1 base and J by 7 bases, 7 bases remained unmatched. CDR3 residues: CASSLESLAGGGGELFF. CDR3 sequence (DNA): TGTGCCAGCAGTTTAGAATCACTAGCGGGAGGTGGCGGGGAGCTGTTTTTT.

The chain carries TRBV14 and TRBJ1-2; weak D call: TRBD1 (6 bases). Trimming pared 0 bases from V and 6 bases from J, leaving 17 bases between. From germline, CDR1 is SGHDN and CDR2 FVKESK. The CDR3 length is 16 residues. The CDR3 sequence: CASSQERGIWGHGYTF. In DNA, the CDR3 is TGTGCCAGCAGCCAAGAAAGGGGGATTTGGGGGCATGGCTACACCTTC. The full variable domain, rest sourced from reference TRBV14 and TRBJ1-2, is EAGVTQFPSHSVIEKGQTVTLRCDPISGHDNLYWYRRVMGKEIKFLLHFVKESKQDESGMPNNRFLAERTGGTYSTLKVQPAELEDSGVYFCASSQERGIWGHGYTFGSGTRLTVV.

This clonotype was counted between two and nine times. The chain combines TRBV5-6 with TRBJ1-4; D ambiguous. The CDR3 is 13 residues long. In germline, CDR1 is SGHDT, CDR2 YYEEEE. With 3 bases removed from V and 4 bases from J, the gap between germline ends came to 7 bases. This CDR3 is CASSSTVNEKLFF. CDR3 sequence (DNA): TGTGCCAGCAGCTCTACAGTTAATGAAAAACTGTTTTTT.

The V gene is TRBV9, the J gene TRBJ2-2, with TRBD1 matching 9 bases. Germline trimming cut 5 bases from V and 5 bases from J; bases unmatched to any gene: 13. Germline loops: CDR1 SGDLS, CDR2 YYNGEE. The CDR3 is 17 amino acids. This chain's CDR3 is CASRGTGKVGGTGELFF. CDR3 bases: TGTGCCAGCAGGGGGACAGGGAAGGTTGGAGGGACCGGGGAGCTGTTTTTT.

The V gene is TRBV7-2, the J gene TRBJ2-1; D is possibly TRBD2 (6 bases). Germline CDR1 and CDR2: SGHTA and FQGNSA. The CDR3 is 11 residues long. V was shortened by 4 bases and J by 14 bases, with 12 bases between the two germline ends. The CDR3 DNA reads TGTGCCAGCAGCTCGGGGGAAGTAGAGTTCTTC. Its protein is CASSSGEVEFF.

The rearrangement joins TRBV20-1 to TRBJ1-2; D unresolved. Germline V gene lookup returns CDR1 DFQATT and CDR2 SNEGSKA (reference sequence). The CDR3 length is 12 residues. Trimming pared 0 bases from V and 4 bases from J, leaving 6 bases between. Here the CDR3 reads CSARDGTYGYTF. The CDR3 region has the DNA TGCAGTGCTAGAGACGGAACCTATGGCTACACCTTC.

The sample holds a few counts of this clonotype. This chain uses TRBV4-1 with TRBJ1-1; unclear D gene. The ends were cut back, 1 base at V and 0 bases at J, with 9 bases in the middle. The CDR3 totals 15 residues. Germline loops: CDR1 MGHRA, CDR2 YSYEKL. The CDR3 DNA reads as TGCGCCAGCAGCCAAGGCCCAGCAATGAACACTGAAGCTTTCTTT. This gives the protein CASSQGPAMNTEAFF.

The chain employs TRBV29-1 and TRBJ2-5; D perhaps matches TRBD1 (7 bases). Per germline, CDR1 SQVTM and CDR2 ANQGSEA. V lost 0 bases, J lost 7 bases, and 12 bases lay in between. The length of the CDR3 is 13 residues. CDR3 amino acids: CSVEDSQGGTQYF. CDR3 DNA sequence: TGCAGCGTTGAAGATTCCCAGGGGGGGACCCAGTACTTC.

The rearrangement joins TRBV18 to TRBJ2-7; 8 bases agree with TRBD1. CDR1 is KGHSH and CDR2 is LQKENI in the germline V gene. V was pared by 5 bases and J by 0 bases, with 6 bases of the junction left unmatched. The CDR3 sequence is 15 residues long. The CDR3 sequence is CASSADRGHSYEQYF. As DNA, the CDR3 is TGTGCCAGCTCAGCCGACAGGGGTCACTCCTACGAGCAGTACTTC.

This chain joins TRBV7-9 and TRBJ2-2; a possible D gene is TRBD2 (6 bases). V shed 3 bases and J shed 5 bases, with 16 bases lying between them. Germline assignment: CDR1 SEHNR and CDR2 FQNEAQ (reference sequence). CDR3 length: 16 residues. The CDR3 DNA reads TGTGCCAGCAGCTTCGCACGAGGGAGGCGGACCGGGGAGCTGTTTTTT. Protein product: CASSFARGRRTGELFF.

This rearrangement joins TRBV10-3 to TRBJ2-7; the match to TRBD2 covers 9 bases. The CDR3 extends over 18 amino acids. Germline V CDR1 and CDR2: ENHRY, SYGVKD. V lost 0 bases to trimming and J lost 6 bases; unmatched junction nucleotides: 15. CDR3 coding DNA: TGTGCCATCAGTGAGTCGCCTAGCGGGGCCCCCTACCTAAGCGAGCAGTACTTC. Translated: CAISESPSGAPYLSEQYF.

The chain carries TRBV10-3 and TRBJ1-2, with D possibly TRBD1 on 6 matching bases. The V gene's germline CDR1 is ENHRY and CDR2 SYGVKD. Trimming removed 10 bases at V and 2 bases at J, with 14 bases between. The CDR3 consists of 13 residues. CDR3 in amino acids: CATAEQGNYGYTF. The CDR3 region has the DNA TGTGCCACCGCCGAACAGGGAAACTATGGCTACACCTTC.

This rearrangement joins TRBV19 to TRBJ1-2; a weak D match, TRBD1 (5 bases). The CDR3 sequence is 14 residues long. Deletions cut 7 bases from V and 5 bases from J, with 17 bases between. Germline V gene lookup returns CDR1 LNHDA and CDR2 SQIVND (reference sequence). The CDR3 nucleotides read TGTGCCAGTACCCCGGTGGAGACAGCTTATGGCTACACCTTC. It yields the protein CASTPVETAYGYTF. Full variable domain (rest looked up from reference TRBV19 and TRBJ1-2): DGGITQSPKYLFRKEGQNVTLSCEQNLNHDAMYWYRQDPGQGLRLIYYSQIVNDFQKGDIAEGYSVSREKKESFPLTVTSAQKNPTAFYLCASTPVETAYGYTFGSGTRLTVV.

This clonotype has more than one count but fewer than ten. The V and J genes are TRBV19 and TRBJ2-1, with 9 bases fitting TRBD1. Germline CDR1 and CDR2: LNHDA and SQIVND (reference sequence). V lost 8 bases, J lost 5 bases, and 10 bases stayed unmatched. This CDR3 contains 15 residues. CDR3: CASGTWRTGDNEQFF. The CDR3 DNA reads TGTGCCAGTGGTACATGGAGGACAGGGGACAATGAGCAGTTCTTC.

The chain has TRBV6-5 and TRBJ1-5, with no clear D. This CDR3 has 14 residues. CDR1 MNHEY and CDR2 SVGAGI come from the germline V gene. V was pared by 6 bases and J by 7 bases, with 16 bases between. DNA for the CDR3: TGTGCCAGCAGCCCCGTCCCTCCGGGGCAGCCCCAGCATTTT. Protein sequence: CASSPVPPGQPQHF.

This clonotype came up a few times. The V gene is TRBV20-1, the J gene TRBJ1-4; a weak D match, TRBD1 (5 bases). CDR1 and CDR2 from the germline V gene are DFQATT and SNEGSKA (reference sequence). The V gene lost 0 bases and the J gene lost 3 bases, with 8 bases spanning the gap. The CDR3 extends over 14 amino acids. CDR3 residues: CSARDGGANEKLFF. Written as DNA, the CDR3 is TGCAGTGCTAGAGATGGGGGAGCTAATGAAAAACTGTTTTTT.

As regards this clonotype: Since a much larger clone is just one base distant, this may be a read error. The chain carries TRBV20-1 and TRBJ2-5; D might be TRBD2 (6 bases). This CDR3 comprises 15 residues. From germline, CDR1 is DFQATT and CDR2 SNEGSKA (reference sequence). CDR3 residues: CSAHLVPGVRETKYF. CDR3 sequence (DNA): TGCAGTGCCCACTTGGTCCCGGGAGTTAGGGAGACCAAGTACTTC.

The V and J genes are TRBV20-1 and TRBJ2-7; TRBD1 matches at 8 bases. The CDR3 has 16 residues. CDR1 is DFQATT, CDR2 SNEGSKA, per germline (reference sequence). The V and J ends lost 0 bases and 1 base, in that order; junction bases with no gene match: 8. The CDR3 bases are TGCAGTGCTAGAGATTCGGGACGGACAGGGTCCTACGAGCAGTACTTC. This codes for CSARDSGRTGSYEQYF.

The chain combines TRBV18 with TRBJ2-5, with D possibly being TRBD1 or TRBD2 (5 bases each). Trimming cost V 3 bases and J 2 bases, with 13 bases left between them. Germline CDR1 and CDR2: KGHSH and LQKENI. The CDR3 runs 15 residues. The CDR3 sequence: CASSPGESVQETQYF. The CDR3 DNA is TGTGCCAGCTCACCGGGGGAATCTGTTCAAGAGACCCAGTACTTC. Based on the CDR3 plus reference TRBV18 and TRBJ2-5, the full variable domain is NAGVMQNPRHLVRRRGQEARLRCSPMKGHSHVYWYRQLPEEGLKFMVYLQKENIIDESGMPKERFSAEFPKEGPSILRIQQVVRGDSAAYFCASSPGESVQETQYFGPGTRLLVL.